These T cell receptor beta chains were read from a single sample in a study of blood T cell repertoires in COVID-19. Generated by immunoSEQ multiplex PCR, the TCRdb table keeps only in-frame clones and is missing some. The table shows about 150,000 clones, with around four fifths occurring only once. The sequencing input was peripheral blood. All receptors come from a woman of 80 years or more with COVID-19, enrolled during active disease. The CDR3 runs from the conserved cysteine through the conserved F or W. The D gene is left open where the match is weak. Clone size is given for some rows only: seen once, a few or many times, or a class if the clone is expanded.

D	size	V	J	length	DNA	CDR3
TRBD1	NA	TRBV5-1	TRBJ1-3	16	TGCGCCAGCAGCTTCGGAAGGGGGCAGGCAGAAAACACCATATATTTT	CASSFGRGQAENTIYF
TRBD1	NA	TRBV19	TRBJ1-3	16	TGTGCCAGTAGCGAACCAGGGGGCGAGACTGGAAACACCATATATTTT	CASSEPGGETGNTIYF
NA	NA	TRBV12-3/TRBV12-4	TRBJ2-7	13	TGTGCCAGCAGTTTCGGTCCAACCTACGAGCAGTACTTC	CASSFGPTYEQYF
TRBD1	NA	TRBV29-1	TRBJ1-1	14	TGCAGCGTGACGACAGGGCGGGCCAACACTGAAGCTTTCTTT	CSVTTGRANTEAFF
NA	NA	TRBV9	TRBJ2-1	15	TGTGCCAGCAGCCCTATGGCGGGGTTGGGGAATGAGCAGTTCTTC	CASSPMAGLGNEQFF
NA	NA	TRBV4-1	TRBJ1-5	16	TGCGCCAGCAGCCAAGTTCGGGCCTTGGCGGGTCAGCCCCAGCATTTT	CASSQVRALAGQPQHF
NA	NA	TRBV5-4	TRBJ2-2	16	TGTGCCAGCAGCCCCCTGGGGGTCGGAGGGGCCGGGGAGCTGTTTTTT	CASSPLGVGGAGELFF
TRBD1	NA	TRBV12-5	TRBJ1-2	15	TGTGCTAGTGGTTTGGTAACAGGGGGTAACTATGGCTACACCTTC	CASGLVTGGNYGYTF
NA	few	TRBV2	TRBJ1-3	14	TGTGCCAGCGGGAGGACAAGCCCTGGAAACACCATATATTTT	CASGRTSPGNTIYF
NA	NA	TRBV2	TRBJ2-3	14	TGTGCCAGCAAGGTGGGGCAGGGGTCAGATACGCAGTATTTT	CASKVGQGSDTQYF
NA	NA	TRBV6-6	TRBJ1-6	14	TGTGCCATCTCGGACAGTTCCTATAATTCACCCCTCCACTTT	CAISDSSYNSPLHF
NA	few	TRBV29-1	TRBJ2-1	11	TGCAGCGGGGACACGAACAATGAGCAGTTCTTC	CSGDTNNEQFF
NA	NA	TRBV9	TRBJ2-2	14	TGTGCCAGCAGCGTAGCTATGAACACCGGGGAGCTGTTTTTT	CASSVAMNTGELFF
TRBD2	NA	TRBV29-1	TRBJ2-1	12	TGCAGCTCCGGACTAGCGGGAGAGGTAGCTTTCTTC	CSSGLAGEVAFF
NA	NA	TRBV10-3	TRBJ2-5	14	TGTGCCATTGGAGAGGGAATGGGGTCGGAGACCCAGTACTTC	CAIGEGMGSETQYF
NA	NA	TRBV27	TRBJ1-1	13	TGTGCCAGCAGTTTAAGGCAGGGCGCTGAAGCTTTCTTT	CASSLRQGAEAFF